The clone carrying this T cell receptor (beta chain) was seen only once. What it binds is not known. The sample contains more than one DNA sequence encoding this CDR3. The record originates from a study of T cells in tuberculosis. The overall study: PBMC were archived before or within 7 days of starting treatment.

Per germline, CDR1 SGHTA and CDR2 FQGTGA. Germline trimming cut 5 bases from V and 0 bases from J; bases unmatched to any gene: 1. This CDR3 spans 15 amino acids. Profiling relied on immunoSEQ multiplex PCR, and the TCRdb table lists in-frame clones only, not all of them. The sample contains 25,000 to 35,000 clones, around nine tenths of which appear only once. Indicated time point: new active TB diagnosis, blood taken before or within 7 days of starting treatment. Patients were newly diagnosed, HIV-seronegative, and aged 18 or older. Study outcomes and limitations: Active tuberculosis TCR-alpha repertoires lay closer to GMM-specific TCRs than IGRA-negative controls, suggesting clonal expansion. The TCR-beta difference was not significant; alpha differences partly reflected length.

Material: PBMCs, obtained at tuberculosis diagnosis. V and J are TRBV7-3 and TRBJ2-1; 10 positions match TRBD2. This receptor was taken from an adult with tuberculosis. In nucleotides, the CDR3 is TGTGCCAGCAGCCCTAGCGGGAGCTCCTACAATGAGCAGTTCTTC. Protein sequence: CASSPSGSSYNEQFF. Together with reference TRBV7-3 and TRBJ2-1, the CDR3 gives the full variable domain: GAGVSQTPSNKVTEKGKYVELRCDPISGHTALYWYRQSLGQGPEFLIYFQGTGAADDSGLPNDRFFAVRPEGSVSTLKIQRTERGDSAVYLCASSPSGSSYNEQFFGPGTRLTVL.